This T cell receptor (beta chain) was recovered during a study of cytomegalovirus exposure and HLA in healthy donors. 13 Jbeta primers and 60 Vbeta primers were used for the PCR. Generated by immunoSEQ multiplex PCR, the TCRdb table keeps only in-frame clones and is missing some. Among roughly 150,000 clones listed, about 79% were seen once. Regarding the study as a whole: Cytomegalovirus association was listed for approximately 150 TCR beta chains.

Notes on this clone: Its antigen is still unknown.

CDR1 and CDR2 from the germline V gene are MNHNS and SASEGT. The CDR3 consists of 15 residues. V gave up 6 bases and J gave up 4 bases; unmatched junction bases: 8. Sequencing was done on a sample of PBMCs. The V gene is TRBV6-1, the J gene TRBJ1-5, with 8 nucleotides matching TRBD1. This receptor was identified in a woman under 40 in good health and CMV-seronegative. The CDR3, as DNA: TGTGCCAGCAGGGTAAACAGGGGGAGAAATCAGCCCCAGCATTTT. It translates to CASRVNRGRNQPQHF.